This TCR beta chain is from a study of identical twins. Everyone who gave samples was a healthy Caucasian. Through template switching, a universal primer site was introduced, and the cDNA contained unique molecular identifiers. TCRdb reprocessed the 5' RACE reads with MiXCR, giving one entry per CDR3 protein. This table holds 550,000 to 700,000 distinct CDR3 sequences, 9% to 10% found once. CDR1 and CDR2 (germline): SGHTA, FQGNSA. Trimming removed 5 bases from V and 5 bases from J, with 16 bases in between. This CDR3 is 14 amino acids long. The sample was also reused in another study, on yellow fever vaccine responses in identical twins. That report adds: Vaccine-induced T cell responses in twins were reportedly observed to appear partly convergent, partly personalized.

The receptor comes from a woman under 30 in good health. J is TRBJ2-7 and V is TRBV7-2; tentative D call: TRBD2 (6 bases). Material: PBMCs. CDR3 nucleotides: TGTGCCAGCAGCCCATTTAGCGGTTCCCACGAGCAGTACTTC. This encodes CASSPFSGSHEQYF.